The entry that follows covers one T cell receptor beta chain sequence. These data are taken from a study of blood T cell repertoires in COVID-19. Study in general: Researchers got acute and convalescent COVID-19 samples from the United States, Italy and Spain.

As handled by the study authors: Counts of nucleated cells, estimated from reference gene primer amplification, were obtained. Data came from immunoSEQ multiplex PCR; TCRdb stores just in-frame clones and leaves some out. V, J and clone size are taken as reported in that table, and D and trimming were inferred from the DNA itself. The data contain about 100,000 clones, approximately 88% of them singletons. V lost 7 bases and J lost 7; bases outside the gene matches: 9. The germline CDR1 and CDR2 sequences are SNHLY and FYNNEI. The CDR3 extends over 15 amino acids. The source is a man aged 35-49 years with active or convalescent COVID-19. The V call is TRBV2, the J call TRBJ2-7; 14 bases match TRBD2. The sequencing input was peripheral blood. The CDR3 DNA reads as TGTGCCAGCATAGACCCGACTAGCGGGAGGGTTGAGCAGTACTTC. Residues: CASIDPTSGRVEQYF.